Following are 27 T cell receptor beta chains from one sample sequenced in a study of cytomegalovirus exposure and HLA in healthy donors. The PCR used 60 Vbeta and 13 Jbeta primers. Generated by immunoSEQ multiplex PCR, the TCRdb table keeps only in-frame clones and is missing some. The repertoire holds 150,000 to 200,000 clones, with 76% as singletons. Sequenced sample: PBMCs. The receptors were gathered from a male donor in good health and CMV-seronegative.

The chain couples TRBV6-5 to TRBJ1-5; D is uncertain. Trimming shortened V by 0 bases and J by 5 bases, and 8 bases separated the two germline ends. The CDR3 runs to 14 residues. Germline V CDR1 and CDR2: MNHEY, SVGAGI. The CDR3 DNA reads TGTGCCAGCAGTTACTCGGAAGGAGATCAGCCCCAGCATTTT. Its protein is CASSYSEGDQPQHF.

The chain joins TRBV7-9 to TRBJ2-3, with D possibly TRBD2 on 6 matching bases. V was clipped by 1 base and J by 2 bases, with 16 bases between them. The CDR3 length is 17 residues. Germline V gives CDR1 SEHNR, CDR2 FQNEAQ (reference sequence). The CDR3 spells CASSLGISGSSTDTQYF. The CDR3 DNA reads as TGTGCCAGCAGCTTAGGAATTAGCGGAAGTTCCACAGATACGCAGTATTTT.

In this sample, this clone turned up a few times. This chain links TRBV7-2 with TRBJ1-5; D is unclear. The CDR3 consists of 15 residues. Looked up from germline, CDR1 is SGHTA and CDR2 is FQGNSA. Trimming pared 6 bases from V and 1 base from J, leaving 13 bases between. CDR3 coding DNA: TGTGCCAGCAGTCACCAAGCTTTAAGCAATCAGCCCCAGCATTTT. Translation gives CASSHQALSNQPQHF.

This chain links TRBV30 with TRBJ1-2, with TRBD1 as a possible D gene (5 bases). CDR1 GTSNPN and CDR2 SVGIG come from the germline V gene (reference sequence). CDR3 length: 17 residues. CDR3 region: CAVGEGPGASFDYGYTF. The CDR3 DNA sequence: TGTGCTGTAGGGGAAGGTCCTGGGGCCTCTTTTGACTATGGCTACACCTTC.

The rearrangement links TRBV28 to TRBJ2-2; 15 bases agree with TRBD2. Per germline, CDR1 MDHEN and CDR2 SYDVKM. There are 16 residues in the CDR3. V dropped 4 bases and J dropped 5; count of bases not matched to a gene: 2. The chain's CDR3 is CASSSGTSGGTGELFF. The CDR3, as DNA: TGTGCCAGCAGTTCCGGGACTAGCGGGGGGACCGGGGAGCTGTTTTTT.

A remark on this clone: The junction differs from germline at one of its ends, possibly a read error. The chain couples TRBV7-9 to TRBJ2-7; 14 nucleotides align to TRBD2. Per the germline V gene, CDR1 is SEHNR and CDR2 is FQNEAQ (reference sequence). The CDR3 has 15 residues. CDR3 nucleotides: TGTTCCAGCAGCCCGACTAGCGGGGGGGCCGTCGAGCAGTACTTC. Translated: CSSSPTSGGAVEQYF.

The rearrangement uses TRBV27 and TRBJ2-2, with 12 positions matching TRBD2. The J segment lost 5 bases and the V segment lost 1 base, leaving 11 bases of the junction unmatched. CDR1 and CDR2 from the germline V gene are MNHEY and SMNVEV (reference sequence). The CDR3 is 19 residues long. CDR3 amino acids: CASSLYGASGRAGTGELFF. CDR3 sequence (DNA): TGTGCCAGCAGTTTATATGGGGCTAGCGGGAGGGCCGGGACCGGGGAGCTGTTTTTT.

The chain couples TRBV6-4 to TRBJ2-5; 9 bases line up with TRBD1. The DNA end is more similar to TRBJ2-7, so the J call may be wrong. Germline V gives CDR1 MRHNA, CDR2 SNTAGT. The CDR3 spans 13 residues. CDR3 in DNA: TGTGCCAGCAGTGATACAGGGGGCGGCGAGCAGTACTTC. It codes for CASSDTGGGEQYF.

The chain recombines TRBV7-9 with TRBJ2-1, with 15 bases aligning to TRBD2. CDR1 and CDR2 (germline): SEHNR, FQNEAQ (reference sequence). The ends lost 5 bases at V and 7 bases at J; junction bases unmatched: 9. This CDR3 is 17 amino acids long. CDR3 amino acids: CASSPRTSGRGGNEQFF. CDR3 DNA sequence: TGTGCCAGCAGCCCCCGGACTAGCGGGAGGGGGGGGAATGAGCAGTTCTTC.

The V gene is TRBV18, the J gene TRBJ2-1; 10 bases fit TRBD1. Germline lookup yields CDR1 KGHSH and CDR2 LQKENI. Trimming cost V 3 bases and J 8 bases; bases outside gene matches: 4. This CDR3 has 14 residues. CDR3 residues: CASSPRDRGYEQFF. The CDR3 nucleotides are TGTGCCAGCTCACCTCGGGACAGGGGTTATGAGCAGTTCTTC.

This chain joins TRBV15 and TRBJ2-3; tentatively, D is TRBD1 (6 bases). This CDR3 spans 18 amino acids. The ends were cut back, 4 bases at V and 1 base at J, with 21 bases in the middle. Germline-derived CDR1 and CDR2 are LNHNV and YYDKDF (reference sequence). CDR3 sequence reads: CATSNLIVSAGGTDTQYF. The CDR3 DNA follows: TGTGCCACCAGCAATCTTATAGTTTCGGCAGGGGGCACAGATACGCAGTATTTT. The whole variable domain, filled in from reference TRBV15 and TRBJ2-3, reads DAMVIQNPRYQVTQFGKPVTLSCSQTLNHNVMYWYQQKSSQAPKLLFHYYDKDFNNEADTPDNFQSRRPNTSFCFLDIRSPGLGDTAMYLCATSNLIVSAGGTDTQYFGPGTRLTVL.

CDR3 residues: CASSRRQAPLYSNQPQHF. The CDR3, as DNA: TGTGCCAGCAGCAGACGACAGGCCCCCCTGTATAGCAATCAGCCCCAGCATTTT. The V and J genes are TRBV7-8 and TRBJ1-5; D may be TRBD1 (6 bases). Germline V gene data show CDR1 as SGHVS and CDR2 as FQNEAQ. CDR3 length: 18 residues. V dropped 5 bases and J dropped 0 bases, with 20 bases sitting between them.

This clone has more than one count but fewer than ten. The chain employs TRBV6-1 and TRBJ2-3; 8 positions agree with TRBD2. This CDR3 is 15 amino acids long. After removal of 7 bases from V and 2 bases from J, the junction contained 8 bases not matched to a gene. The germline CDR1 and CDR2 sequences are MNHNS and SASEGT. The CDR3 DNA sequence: TGTGCCAGCACTCGGGCGGGGGGCCTCACAGATACGCAGTATTTT. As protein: CASTRAGGLTDTQYF.

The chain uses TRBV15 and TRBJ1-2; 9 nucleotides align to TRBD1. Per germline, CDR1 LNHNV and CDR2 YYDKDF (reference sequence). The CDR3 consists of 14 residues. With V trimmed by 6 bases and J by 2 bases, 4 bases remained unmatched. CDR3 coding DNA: TGTGCCACCAGTACAGGGGGCCAAAACTATGGCTACACCTTC. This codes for CATSTGGQNYGYTF.

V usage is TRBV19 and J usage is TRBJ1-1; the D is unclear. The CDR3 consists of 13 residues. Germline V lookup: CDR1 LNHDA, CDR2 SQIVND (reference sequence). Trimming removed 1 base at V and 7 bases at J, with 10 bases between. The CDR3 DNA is TGTGCCAGTAGTATAGCCCAGATCAGTGAAGCTTTCTTT. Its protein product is CASSIAQISEAFF. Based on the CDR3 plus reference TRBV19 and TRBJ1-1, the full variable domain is DGGITQSPKYLFRKEGQNVTLSCEQNLNHDAMYWYRQDPGQGLRLIYYSQIVNDFQKGDIAEGYSVSREKKESFPLTVTSAQKNPTAFYLCASSIAQISEAFFGQGTRLTVV.

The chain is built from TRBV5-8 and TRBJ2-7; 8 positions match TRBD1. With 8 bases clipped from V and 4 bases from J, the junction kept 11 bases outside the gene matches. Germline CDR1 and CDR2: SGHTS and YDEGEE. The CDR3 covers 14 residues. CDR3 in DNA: TGTGCCAGGACTCCGGACAGGGACAAATACGAGCAGTACTTC. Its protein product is CARTPDRDKYEQYF.

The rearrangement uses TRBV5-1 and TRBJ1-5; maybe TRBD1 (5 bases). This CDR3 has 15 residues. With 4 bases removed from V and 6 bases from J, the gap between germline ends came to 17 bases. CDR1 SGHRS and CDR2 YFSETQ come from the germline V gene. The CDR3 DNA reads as TGCGCCAGCAGCGCGGACGGGGGGGGAGTTCAGCCCCAGCATTTT. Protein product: CASSADGGGVQPQHF.

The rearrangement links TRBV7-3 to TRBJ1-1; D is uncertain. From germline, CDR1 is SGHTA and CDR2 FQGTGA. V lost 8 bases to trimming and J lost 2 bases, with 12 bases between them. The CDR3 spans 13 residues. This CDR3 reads CASQQDTNTEAFF. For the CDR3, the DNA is TGTGCCAGCCAGCAGGATACAAACACTGAAGCTTTCTTT.

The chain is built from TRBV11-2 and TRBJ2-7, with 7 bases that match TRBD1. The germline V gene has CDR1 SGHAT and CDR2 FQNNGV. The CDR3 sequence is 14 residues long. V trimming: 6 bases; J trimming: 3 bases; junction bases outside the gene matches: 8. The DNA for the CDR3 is TGTGCCAGCAGGGCCGGGGACAGAGTCTACGAGCAGTACTTC. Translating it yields CASRAGDRVYEQYF.

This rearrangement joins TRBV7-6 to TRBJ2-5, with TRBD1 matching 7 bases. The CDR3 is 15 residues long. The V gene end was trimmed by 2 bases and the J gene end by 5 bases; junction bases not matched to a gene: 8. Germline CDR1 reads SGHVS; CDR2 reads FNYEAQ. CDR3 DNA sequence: TGTGCCAGCAGCTTACCGACAGGGTTGTCGGAGACCCAGTACTTC. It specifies CASSLPTGLSETQYF.

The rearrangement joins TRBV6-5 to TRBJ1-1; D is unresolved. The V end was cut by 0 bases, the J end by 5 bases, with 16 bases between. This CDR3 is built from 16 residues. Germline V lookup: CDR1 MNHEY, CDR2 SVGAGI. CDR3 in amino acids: CASSYSIWEDPTEAFF. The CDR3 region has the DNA TGTGCCAGCAGTTACTCGATTTGGGAGGACCCGACTGAAGCTTTCTTT.

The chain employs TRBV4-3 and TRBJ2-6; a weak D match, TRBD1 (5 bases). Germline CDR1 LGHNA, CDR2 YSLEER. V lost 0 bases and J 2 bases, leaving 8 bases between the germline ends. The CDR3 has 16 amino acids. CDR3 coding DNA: TGCGCCAGCAGCCAAGATATGACAGCTGGGGCCAACGTCCTGACTTTC. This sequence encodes CASSQDMTAGANVLTF.

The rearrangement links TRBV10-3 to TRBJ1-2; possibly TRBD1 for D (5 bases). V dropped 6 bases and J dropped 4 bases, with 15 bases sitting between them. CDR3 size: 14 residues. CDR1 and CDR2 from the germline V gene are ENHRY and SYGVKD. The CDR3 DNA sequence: TGTGCCATCAGCGTTGGGGGTAGCGGCTATGGCTACACCTTC. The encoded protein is CAISVGGSGYGYTF.

The CDR3 loop is CASSLAGEAYEQYF. The CDR3 bases are TGTGCCAGCAGTTTAGCGGGAGAGGCATACGAGCAGTACTTC. This chain connects TRBV27 to TRBJ2-7, with 7 bases identical to TRBD2. The germline gives CDR1 MNHEY, CDR2 SMNVEV (reference sequence). Trimming at V came to 2 bases and at J to 4 bases, leaving 5 bases not matched to a gene. The CDR3 loop spans 14 amino acids.

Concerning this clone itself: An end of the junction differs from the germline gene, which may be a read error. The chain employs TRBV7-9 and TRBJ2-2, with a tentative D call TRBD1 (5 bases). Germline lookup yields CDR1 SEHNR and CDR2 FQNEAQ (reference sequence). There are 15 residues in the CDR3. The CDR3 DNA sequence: TGTTCCAGCAGCTTAGCCGGACAATACACCGGGGAGCTGTTTTTT. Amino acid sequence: CSSSLAGQYTGELFF.

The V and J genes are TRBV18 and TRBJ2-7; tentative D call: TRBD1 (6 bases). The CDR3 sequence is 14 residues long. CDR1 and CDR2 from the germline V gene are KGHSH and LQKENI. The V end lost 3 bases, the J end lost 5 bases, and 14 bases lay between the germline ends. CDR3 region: CASSPNTGPNEQYF. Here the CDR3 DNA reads TGTGCCAGCTCACCTAATACAGGGCCCAACGAGCAGTACTTC. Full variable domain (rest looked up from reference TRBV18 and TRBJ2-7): NAGVMQNPRHLVRRRGQEARLRCSPMKGHSHVYWYRQLPEEGLKFMVYLQKENIIDESGMPKERFSAEFPKEGPSILRIQQVVRGDSAAYFCASSPNTGPNEQYFGPGTRLTVT.

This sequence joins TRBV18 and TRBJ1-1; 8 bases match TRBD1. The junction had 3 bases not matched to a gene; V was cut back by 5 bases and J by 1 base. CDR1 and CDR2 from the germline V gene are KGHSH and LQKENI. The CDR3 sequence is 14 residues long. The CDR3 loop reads CASSFGQGNTEAFF. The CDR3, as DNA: TGTGCCAGCTCATTCGGACAGGGGAACACTGAAGCTTTCTTT. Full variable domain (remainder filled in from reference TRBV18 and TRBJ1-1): NAGVMQNPRHLVRRRGQEARLRCSPMKGHSHVYWYRQLPEEGLKFMVYLQKENIIDESGMPKERFSAEFPKEGPSILRIQQVVRGDSAAYFCASSFGQGNTEAFFGQGTRLTVV.